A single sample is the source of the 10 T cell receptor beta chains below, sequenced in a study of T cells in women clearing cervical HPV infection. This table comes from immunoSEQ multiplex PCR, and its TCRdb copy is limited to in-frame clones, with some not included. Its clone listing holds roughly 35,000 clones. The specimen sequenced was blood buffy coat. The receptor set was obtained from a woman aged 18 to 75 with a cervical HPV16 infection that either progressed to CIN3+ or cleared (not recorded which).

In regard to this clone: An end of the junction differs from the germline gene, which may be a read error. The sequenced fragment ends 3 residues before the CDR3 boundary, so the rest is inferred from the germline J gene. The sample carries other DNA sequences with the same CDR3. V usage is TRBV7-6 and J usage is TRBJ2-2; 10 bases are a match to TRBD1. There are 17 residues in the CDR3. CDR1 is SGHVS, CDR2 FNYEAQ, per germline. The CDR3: CASSLSGQGTNTGELFF. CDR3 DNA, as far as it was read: TGTGCCAGTAGCTTATCGGGACAGGGGACGAACACCGGGGAG.

The CDR3 loop is CAISDLAGVNNRGKYNEQFF. The part of the CDR3 DNA that was read is TGTGCCATCAGCGACCTAGCGGGAGTAAATAATCGAGGCAAATACAATGAG. The gene calls are TRBV10-3 and TRBJ2-1, with 10 bases fitting TRBD2. The read ends 3 residues shy of where the CDR3 ends; the end is completed using the germline J gene. The CDR3 is 20 amino acids. V was pared by 6 bases and J by 4 bases, with 21 bases of the junction left unmatched. The V gene's germline CDR1 is ENHRY and CDR2 SYGVKD.

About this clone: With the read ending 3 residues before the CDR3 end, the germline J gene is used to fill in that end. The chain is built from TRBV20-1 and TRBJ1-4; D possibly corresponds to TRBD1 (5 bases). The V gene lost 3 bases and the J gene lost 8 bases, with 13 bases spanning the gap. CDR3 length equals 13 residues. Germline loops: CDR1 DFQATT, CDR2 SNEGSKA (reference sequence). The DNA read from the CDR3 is TGCAGTGCTAGCCGCAGGGCAGGCGAAAAA. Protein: CSASRRAGEK. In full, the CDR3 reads CSASRRAGEKLFF.

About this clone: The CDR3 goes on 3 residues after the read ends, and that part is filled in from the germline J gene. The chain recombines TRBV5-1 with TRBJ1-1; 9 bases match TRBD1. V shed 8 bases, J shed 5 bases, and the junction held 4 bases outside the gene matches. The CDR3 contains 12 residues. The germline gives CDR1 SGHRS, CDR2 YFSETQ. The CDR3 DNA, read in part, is TGCGCCAGTAAACAGGGGGCGACTGAA. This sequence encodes CASKQGATE. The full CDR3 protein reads CASKQGATEAFF.

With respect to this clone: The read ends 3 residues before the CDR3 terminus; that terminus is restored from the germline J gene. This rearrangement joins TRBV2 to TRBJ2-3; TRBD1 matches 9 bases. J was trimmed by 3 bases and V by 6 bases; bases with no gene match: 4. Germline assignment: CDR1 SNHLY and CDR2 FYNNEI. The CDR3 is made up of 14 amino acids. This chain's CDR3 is CASRSGQGTDTQYF. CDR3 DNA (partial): TGTGCCAGCAGATCGGGACAGGGAACAGATACG.

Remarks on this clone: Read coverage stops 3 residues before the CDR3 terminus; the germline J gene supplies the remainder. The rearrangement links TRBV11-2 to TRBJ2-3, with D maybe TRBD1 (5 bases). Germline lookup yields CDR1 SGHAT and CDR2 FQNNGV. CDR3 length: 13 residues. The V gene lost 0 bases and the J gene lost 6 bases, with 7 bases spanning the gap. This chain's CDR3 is CASSLERQDTQYF. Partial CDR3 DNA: TGTGCCAGCAGCTTAGAGCGACAGGATACG.

CDR3 region: CASSSRLAGPNLLFF. The CDR3 DNA, read in part, is TGTGCCAGCAGCTCTCGACTAGCGGGTCCTAATTTG. J is TRBJ2-2 and V is TRBV7-9, with 10 bases lining up with TRBD2. The read is 3 residues too short to cover the CDR3 end, so that end is filled in from the germline J gene. The germline V gene encodes CDR1 SEHNR and CDR2 FQNEAQ (reference sequence). CDR3 length: 15 amino acids.

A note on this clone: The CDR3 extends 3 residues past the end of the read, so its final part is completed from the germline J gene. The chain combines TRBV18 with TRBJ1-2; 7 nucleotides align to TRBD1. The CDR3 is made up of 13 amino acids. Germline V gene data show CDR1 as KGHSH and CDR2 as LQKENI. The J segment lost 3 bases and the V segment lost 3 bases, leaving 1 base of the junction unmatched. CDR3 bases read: TGTGCCAGCTCACCCGGGACAGACTATGGC. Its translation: CASSPGTDYG. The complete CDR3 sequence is CASSPGTDYGYTF.

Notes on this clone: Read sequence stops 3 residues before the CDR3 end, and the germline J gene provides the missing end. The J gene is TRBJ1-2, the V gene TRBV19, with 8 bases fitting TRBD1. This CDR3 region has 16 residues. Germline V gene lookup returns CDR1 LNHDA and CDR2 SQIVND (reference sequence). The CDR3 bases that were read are TGTGCCAGTAGTGCCGTCGACACCAGGGGGCGCCGGGGC. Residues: CASSAVDTRGRRG. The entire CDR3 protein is CASSAVDTRGRRGYTF.

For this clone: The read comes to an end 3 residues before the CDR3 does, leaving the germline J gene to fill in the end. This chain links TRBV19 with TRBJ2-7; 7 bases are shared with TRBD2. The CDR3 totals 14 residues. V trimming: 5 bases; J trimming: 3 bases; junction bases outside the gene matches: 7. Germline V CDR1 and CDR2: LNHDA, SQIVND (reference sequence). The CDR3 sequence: CASSPGTTLYEQYF. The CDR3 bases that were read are TGTGCCAGTAGTCCCGGGACTACCCTCTACGAG.